This T cell receptor (beta chain) was recovered during a study of vaccination effects on CD4 cells after COVID-19. Profiling relied on immunoSEQ multiplex PCR, and the TCRdb table lists in-frame clones only, not all of them. The sample records 45,000 to 65,000 clones, 80% being singletons. There are 15 residues in the CDR3. Germline loops: CDR1 MDHEN, CDR2 SYDVKM. V lost 3 bases to trimming and J lost 0 bases, with 9 bases between them. Comments on this clone: What it binds is not known.

Peptide-pool stimulation followed by sequencing identified expanded antigen-specific CD4+ clonotypes in the ViraFEST assay. Culture lasted over 9 days before CD4+ T cell isolation. Vaccinated participants had no history of SARS-CoV-2 infection and tested negative for nucleocapsid antibodies. About 2 million PBMC were seeded per well and grown in the presence of about 10 IU/ml IL-2 and 8 to 10 ug/ml peptides. This chain uses TRBV28 with TRBJ1-5; tentative D call: TRBD1 (5 bases). The input for sequencing was CD4+ T cells from PBMCs cultured with HCoV-229E spike peptides, taken before COVID-19 vaccination. The source of this sequence is a human donor who received a COVID-19 vaccine. The CDR3 DNA follows: TGTGCCAGCAGTTTTGGAGGGGTTAGCAATCAGCCCCAGCATTTT. Protein sequence: CASSFGGVSNQPQHF.